This TCR beta chain was identified in a study of vaccination effects on CD4 cells after COVID-19. Study background: Vaccine administered to participants consisted of two doses of either BNT162b2 or mRNA-1273. Notes on the study in general: A shortage of convalescent patients and an absence of early post-infection timepoints characterized the study.

This CDR3 region has 15 residues. V lost 4 bases and J 6 bases, leaving 17 bases between the germline ends. Germline CDR1 and CDR2: SGHNT and YYREEE (reference sequence). Clones were read by immunoSEQ multiplex PCR, and TCRdb kept only the in-frame ones, dropping some. The sample includes tens of thousands of clones, 80% to 90% of them seen just once. As concerns this clone: Its antigen is not identified.

Ahead of sequencing, the ViraFEST assay grew antigen-specific CD4+ T cells using viral peptide pools. With approximately ten days of culture completed, CD4+ T cells were isolated. In the vaccine recipients, nucleocapsid antibodies were negative and there was no prior SARS-CoV-2 infection. It was on days 3 and 7 that half the medium was replaced with IL-2 medium. The sequences come from CD4+ T cells from PBMCs cultured with HCoV-229E spike peptides, collected before COVID-19 vaccination. The chain has TRBV5-4 and TRBJ2-1; perhaps TRBD2 as D (7 bases). This sequence was found in a human donor who received a COVID-19 vaccine. In DNA form, the CDR3 reads TGTGCCAGCAGCCTAGGGGGGGCTAAGGTCAATGAGCAGTTCTTC. Protein product: CASSLGGAKVNEQFF.